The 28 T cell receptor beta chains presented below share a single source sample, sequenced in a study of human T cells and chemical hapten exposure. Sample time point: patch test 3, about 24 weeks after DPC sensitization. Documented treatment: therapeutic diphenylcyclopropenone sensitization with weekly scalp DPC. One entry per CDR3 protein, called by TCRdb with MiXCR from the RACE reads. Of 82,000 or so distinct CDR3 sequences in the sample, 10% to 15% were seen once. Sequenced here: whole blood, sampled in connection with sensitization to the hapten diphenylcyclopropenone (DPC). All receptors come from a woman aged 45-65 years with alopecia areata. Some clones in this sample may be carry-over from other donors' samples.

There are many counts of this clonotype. In DNA form, the CDR3 reads TGTGCCATCAGTGAGTCTAGAGGTGCAGGGCGGGCGACTGAAGCTTTCTTT. Protein sequence: CAISESRGAGRATEAFF. The V gene is TRBV10-3, the J gene TRBJ1-1; possibly TRBD1 for D (5 bases). CDR1 and CDR2 (germline): ENHRY, SYGVKD. The CDR3 runs 17 residues. V was cut by 0 bases and J by 5 bases, with 19 bases left in between.

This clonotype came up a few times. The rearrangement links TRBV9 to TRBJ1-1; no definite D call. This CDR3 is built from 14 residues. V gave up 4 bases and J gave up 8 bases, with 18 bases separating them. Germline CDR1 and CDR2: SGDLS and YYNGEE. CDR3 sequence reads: CASSPFAADGEAFF. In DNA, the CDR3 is TGTGCCAGCAGCCCGTTCGCCGCGGACGGCGAAGCTTTCTTT.

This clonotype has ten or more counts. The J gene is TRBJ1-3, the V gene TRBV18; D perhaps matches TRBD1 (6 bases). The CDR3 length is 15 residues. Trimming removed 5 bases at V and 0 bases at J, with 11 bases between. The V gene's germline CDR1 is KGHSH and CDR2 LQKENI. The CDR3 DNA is TGTGCCAGCTCATACCAGGGGAGCTCTGGAAACACCATATATTTT. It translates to CASSYQGSSGNTIYF.

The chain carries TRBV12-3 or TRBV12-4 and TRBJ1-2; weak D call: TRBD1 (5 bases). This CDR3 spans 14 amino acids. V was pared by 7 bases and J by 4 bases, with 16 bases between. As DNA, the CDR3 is TGTGCCAGCACCCCGGGACGGCAGGGCTATGGCTACACCTTC. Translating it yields CASTPGRQGYGYTF.

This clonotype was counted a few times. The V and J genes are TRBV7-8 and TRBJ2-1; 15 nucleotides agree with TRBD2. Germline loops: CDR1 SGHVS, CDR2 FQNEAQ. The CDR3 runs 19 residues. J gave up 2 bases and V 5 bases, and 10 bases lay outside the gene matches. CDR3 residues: CASSRGQGLAGGTYNEQFF. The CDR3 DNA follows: TGTGCCAGCAGCCGGGGACAGGGACTAGCGGGAGGAACCTACAATGAGCAGTTCTTC.

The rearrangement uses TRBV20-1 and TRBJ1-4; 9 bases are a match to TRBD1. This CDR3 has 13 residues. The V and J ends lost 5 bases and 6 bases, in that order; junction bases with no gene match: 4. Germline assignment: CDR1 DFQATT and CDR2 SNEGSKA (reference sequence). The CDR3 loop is CSASDRGDEKLFF. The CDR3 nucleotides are TGCAGTGCTTCGGACAGGGGAGATGAAAAACTGTTTTTT.

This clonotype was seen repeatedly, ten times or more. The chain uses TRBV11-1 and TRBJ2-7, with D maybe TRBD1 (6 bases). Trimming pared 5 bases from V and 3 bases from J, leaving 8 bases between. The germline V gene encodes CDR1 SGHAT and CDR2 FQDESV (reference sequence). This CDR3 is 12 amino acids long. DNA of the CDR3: TGTGCCAGCAGCCAGACAGGCTACGAGCAGTACTTC. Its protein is CASSQTGYEQYF.

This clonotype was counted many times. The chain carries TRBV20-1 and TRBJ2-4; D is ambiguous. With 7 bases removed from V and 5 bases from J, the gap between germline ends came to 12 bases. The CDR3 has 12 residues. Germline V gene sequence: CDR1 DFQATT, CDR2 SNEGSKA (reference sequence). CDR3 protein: CSGTHGQNIQYF. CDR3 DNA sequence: TGCAGTGGGACCCATGGGCAAAACATTCAGTACTTC.

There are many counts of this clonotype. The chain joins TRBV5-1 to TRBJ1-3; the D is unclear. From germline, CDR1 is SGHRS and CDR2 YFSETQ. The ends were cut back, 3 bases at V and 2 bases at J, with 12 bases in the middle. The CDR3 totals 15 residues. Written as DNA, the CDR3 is TGCGCCAGCAGCTCCGCGCCTGCCACTGGAAACACCATATATTTT. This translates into CASSSAPATGNTIYF. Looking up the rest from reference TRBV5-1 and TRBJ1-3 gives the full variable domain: KAGVTQTPRYLIKTRGQQVTLSCSPISGHRSVSWYQQTPGQGLQFLFEYFSETQRNKGNFPGRFSGRQFSNSRSEMNVSTLELGDSALYLCASSSAPATGNTIYFGEGSWLTVV.

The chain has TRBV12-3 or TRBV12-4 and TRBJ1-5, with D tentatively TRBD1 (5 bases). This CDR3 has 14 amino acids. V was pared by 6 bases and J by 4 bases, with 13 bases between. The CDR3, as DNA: TGTGCCAGCAGCCGACGGGGGGGTAATCAGCCCCAGCATTTT. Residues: CASSRRGGNQPQHF.

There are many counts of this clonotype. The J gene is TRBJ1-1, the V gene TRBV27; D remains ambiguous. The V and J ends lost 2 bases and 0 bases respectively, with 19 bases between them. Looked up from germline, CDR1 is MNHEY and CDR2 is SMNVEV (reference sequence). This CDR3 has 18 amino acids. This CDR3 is CASSLRRYADKMNTEAFF. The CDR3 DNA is TGTGCCAGCAGTTTAAGGCGGTACGCAGATAAGATGAACACTGAAGCTTTCTTT.

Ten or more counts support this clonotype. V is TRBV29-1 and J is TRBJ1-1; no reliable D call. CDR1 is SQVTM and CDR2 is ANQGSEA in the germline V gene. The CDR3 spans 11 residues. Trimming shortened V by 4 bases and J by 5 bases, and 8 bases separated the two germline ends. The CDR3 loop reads CSVVGPTEAFF. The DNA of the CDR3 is TGCAGCGTTGTGGGTCCTACTGAAGCTTTCTTT.

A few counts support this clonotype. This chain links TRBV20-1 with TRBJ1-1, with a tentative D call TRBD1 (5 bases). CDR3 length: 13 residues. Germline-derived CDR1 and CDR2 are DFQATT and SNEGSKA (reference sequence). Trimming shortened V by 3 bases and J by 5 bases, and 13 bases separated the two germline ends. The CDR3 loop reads CSASTRVWTEAFF. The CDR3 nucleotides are TGCAGTGCTAGTACCAGGGTGTGGACTGAAGCTTTCTTT.

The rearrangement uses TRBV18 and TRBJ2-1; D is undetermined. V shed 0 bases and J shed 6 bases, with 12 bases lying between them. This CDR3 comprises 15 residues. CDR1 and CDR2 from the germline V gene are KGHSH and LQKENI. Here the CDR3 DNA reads TGTGCCAGCTCACCACCAGCTCCAACGGGCAATGAGCAGTTCTTC. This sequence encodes CASSPPAPTGNEQFF.

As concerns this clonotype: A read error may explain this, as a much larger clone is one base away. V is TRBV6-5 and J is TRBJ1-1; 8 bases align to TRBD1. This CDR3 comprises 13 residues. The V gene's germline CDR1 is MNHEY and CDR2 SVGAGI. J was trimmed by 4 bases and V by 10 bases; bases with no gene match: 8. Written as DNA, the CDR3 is TGTGCCAACATTCCCGGACAGGGCACTGAAGCTTTCTTT. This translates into CANIPGQGTEAFF.

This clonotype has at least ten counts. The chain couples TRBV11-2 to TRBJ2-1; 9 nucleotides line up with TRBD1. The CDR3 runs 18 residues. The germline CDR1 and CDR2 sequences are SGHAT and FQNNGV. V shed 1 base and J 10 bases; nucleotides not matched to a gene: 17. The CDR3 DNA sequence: TGTGCCAGCAGCTTAGGCTTCGGGACAGGGCCGAAGGCTAAGGAGCAGTTCTTC. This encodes CASSLGFGTGPKAKEQFF.

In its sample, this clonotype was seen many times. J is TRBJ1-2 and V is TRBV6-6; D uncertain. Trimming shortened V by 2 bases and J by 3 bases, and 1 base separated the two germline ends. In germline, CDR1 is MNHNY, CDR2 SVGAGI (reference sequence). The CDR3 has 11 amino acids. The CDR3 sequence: CASSYDYGYTF. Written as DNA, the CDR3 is TGTGCCAGCAGTTACGACTATGGCTACACCTTC.

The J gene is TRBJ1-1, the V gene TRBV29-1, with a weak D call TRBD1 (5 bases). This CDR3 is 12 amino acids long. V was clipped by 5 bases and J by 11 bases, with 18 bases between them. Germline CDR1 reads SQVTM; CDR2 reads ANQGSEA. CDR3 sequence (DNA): TGCAGCGTTTTGGTGGAGGGGTCCCAGGCTTTCTTT. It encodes CSVLVEGSQAFF.

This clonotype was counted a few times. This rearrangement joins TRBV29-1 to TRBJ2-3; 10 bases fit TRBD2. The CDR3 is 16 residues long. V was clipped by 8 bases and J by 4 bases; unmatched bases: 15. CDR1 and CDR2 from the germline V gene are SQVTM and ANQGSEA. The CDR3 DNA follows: TGCAGCACTTCCTACTCTCTAGCGGGAGCCCCAGATACGCAGTATTTT. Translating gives CSTSYSLAGAPDTQYF.

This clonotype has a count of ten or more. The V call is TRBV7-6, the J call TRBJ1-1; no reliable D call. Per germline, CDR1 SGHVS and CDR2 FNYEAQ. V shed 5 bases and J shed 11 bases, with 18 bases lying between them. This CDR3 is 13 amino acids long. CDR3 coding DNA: TGTGCCAGCAGCGCTTACAGCACCCAAGGGGCTTTCTTT. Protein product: CASSAYSTQGAFF.

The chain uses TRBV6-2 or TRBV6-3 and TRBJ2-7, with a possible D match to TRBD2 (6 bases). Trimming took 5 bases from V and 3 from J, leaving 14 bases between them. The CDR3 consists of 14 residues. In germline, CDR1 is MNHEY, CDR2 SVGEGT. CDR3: CASSQPLRDYEQYF. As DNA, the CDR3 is TGTGCCAGCAGTCAGCCTCTGCGGGACTACGAGCAGTACTTC.

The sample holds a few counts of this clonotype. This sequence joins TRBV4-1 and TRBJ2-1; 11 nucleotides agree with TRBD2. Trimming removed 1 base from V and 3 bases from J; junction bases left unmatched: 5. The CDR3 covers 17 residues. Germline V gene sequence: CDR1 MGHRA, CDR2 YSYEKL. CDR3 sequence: CASSQAGSGGVYNEQFF. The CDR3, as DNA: TGCGCCAGCAGCCAAGCCGGTAGCGGGGGGGTCTACAATGAGCAGTTCTTC.

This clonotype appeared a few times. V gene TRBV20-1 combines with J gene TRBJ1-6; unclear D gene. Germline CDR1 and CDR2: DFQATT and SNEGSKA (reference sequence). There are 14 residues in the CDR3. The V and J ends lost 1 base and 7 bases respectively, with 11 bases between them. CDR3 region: CSARVVEVNSPLHF. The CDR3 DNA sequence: TGCAGTGCTAGAGTTGTCGAAGTCAATTCACCCCTCCACTTT.

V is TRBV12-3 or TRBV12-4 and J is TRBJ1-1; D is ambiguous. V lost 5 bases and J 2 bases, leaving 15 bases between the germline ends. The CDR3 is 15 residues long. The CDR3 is CASSRQSRANTEAFF. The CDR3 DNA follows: TGTGCCAGCAGTAGGCAATCAAGAGCAAACACTGAAGCTTTCTTT.

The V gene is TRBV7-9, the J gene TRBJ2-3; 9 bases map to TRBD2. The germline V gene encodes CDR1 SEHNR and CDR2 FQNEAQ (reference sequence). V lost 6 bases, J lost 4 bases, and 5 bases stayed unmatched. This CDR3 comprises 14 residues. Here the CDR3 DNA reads TGTGCCAGCAGACCTAGCGGGATTGCAGATACGCAGTATTTT. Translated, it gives CASRPSGIADTQYF.

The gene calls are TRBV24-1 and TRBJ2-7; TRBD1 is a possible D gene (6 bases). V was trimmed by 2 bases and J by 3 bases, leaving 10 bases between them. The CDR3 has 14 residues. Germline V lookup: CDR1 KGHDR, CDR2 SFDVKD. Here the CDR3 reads CATSDSSQGYEQYF. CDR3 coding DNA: TGTGCCACCAGTGATTCCTCACAGGGCTACGAGCAGTACTTC.

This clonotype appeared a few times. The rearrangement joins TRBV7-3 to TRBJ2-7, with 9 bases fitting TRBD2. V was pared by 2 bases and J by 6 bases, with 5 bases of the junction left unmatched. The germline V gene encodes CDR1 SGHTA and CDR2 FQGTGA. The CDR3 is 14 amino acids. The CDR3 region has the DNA TGTGCCAGCAGCTTAGTAGCGGGAGTAGGCGAGCAGTACTTC. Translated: CASSLVAGVGEQYF.

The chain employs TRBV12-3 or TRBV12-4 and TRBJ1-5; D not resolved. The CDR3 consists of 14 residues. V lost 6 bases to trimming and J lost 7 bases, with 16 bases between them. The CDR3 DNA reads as TGTGCCAGCAGCCCGGAGGTCCAGTCCCAGCCCCAGCATTTT. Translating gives CASSPEVQSQPQHF.